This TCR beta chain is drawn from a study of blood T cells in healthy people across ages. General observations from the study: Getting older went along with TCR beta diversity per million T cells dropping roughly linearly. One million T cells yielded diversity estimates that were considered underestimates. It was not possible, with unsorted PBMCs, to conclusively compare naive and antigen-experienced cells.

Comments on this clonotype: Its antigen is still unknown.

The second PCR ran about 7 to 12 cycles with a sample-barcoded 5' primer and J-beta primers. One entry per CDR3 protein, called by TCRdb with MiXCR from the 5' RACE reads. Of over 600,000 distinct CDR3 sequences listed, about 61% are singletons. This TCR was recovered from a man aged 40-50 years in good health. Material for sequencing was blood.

The CDR3, as DNA: TGCGCCAGCAGCTTGGACGGGACAGGGTACTACGAGCAGTACTTC. Translating gives CASSLDGTGYYEQYF. J is TRBJ2-4 and V is TRBV5-1, with 9 bases aligning to TRBD1. The DNA end favors TRBJ2-7, so the J call may be wrong. CDR1 and CDR2 from the germline V gene are SGHRS and YFSETQ. This CDR3 comprises 15 residues.